A selection of T cell receptor beta chains follows, all from one sample in a study of shared clonotypes between healthy human individuals. This table comes from immunoSEQ multiplex PCR, and its TCRdb copy is limited to in-frame clones, with some not included. The table shows hundreds of thousands of clones, with roughly nine tenths occurring only once. The source material was naive CD8+ T cells sorted from blood. The receptors were gathered from a man aged 25-45 years in good health. CDR3s include the opening cysteine and the closing phenylalanine or tryptophan. D genes are given only for firm matches. Size tells how often a clone was seen (once, few, many) or the class of an expanded clone, and some rows leave it out.

V	size	D	J	CDR3	DNA
TRBV7-9	-	TRBD1	TRBJ2-3	CASSLPGGQGSFADTQYF	TGTGCCAGCAGCTTACCCGGCGGACAGGGAAGTTTTGCAGATACGCAGTATTTT
TRBV28	-	-	TRBJ2-7	CASSQYYEQYF	TGTGCCAGCAGTCAGTACTACGAGCAGTACTTC
TRBV27	-	-	TRBJ2-7	CASSLRGIPYEQYF	TGTGCCAGCAGTTTAAGGGGCATCCCCTACGAGCAGTACTTC
TRBV11-3	-	-	TRBJ2-3	CASSSYSGQDTQYF	TGTGCCAGCAGCTCGTATAGTGGGCAAGATACGCAGTATTTT
TRBV6-6	-	TRBD2	TRBJ2-7	CASTSGVLYEQYF	TGTGCCAGCACTAGCGGGGTTCTTTACGAGCAGTACTTC
TRBV10-3	few	TRBD1	TRBJ2-3	CATLRDSLTDTQYF	TGTGCCACGCTCCGGGACAGCCTCACAGATACGCAGTATTTT
TRBV7-6	-	-	TRBJ2-3	CASSLAWDQSTDTQYF	TGTGCCAGCAGCTTAGCTTGGGACCAGAGCACAGATACGCAGTATTTT
TRBV9	-	TRBD1	TRBJ2-2	CASSVGDRGLGELFF	TGTGCCAGCAGCGTAGGTGACAGGGGGCTCGGGGAGCTGTTTTTT
TRBV27	-	TRBD2	TRBJ2-3	CASSLSSGAQYF	TGTGCCAGCAGTTTAAGTAGCGGGGCGCAGTATTTT
TRBV5-6	-	TRBD2	TRBJ2-7	CASSLITSGAGEQYF	TGTGCCAGCAGCTTAATAACTAGCGGGGCTGGCGAGCAGTACTTC
TRBV19	-	-	TRBJ2-1	CASRQGPISYNEQFF	TGTGCCAGTAGGCAGGGCCCCATCTCCTACAATGAGCAGTTCTTC
TRBV4-1	few	-	TRBJ1-1	CASSQSRVNTEAFF	TGCGCCAGCAGCCAGTCAAGGGTGAACACTGAAGCTTTCTTT
TRBV6-5	-	TRBD1	TRBJ1-2	CASSYTGQLYGYTF	TGTGCCAGCAGTTACACGGGACAGCTTTATGGCTACACCTTC
TRBV4-3	once	-	TRBJ2-1	CASSPGGSYNEQFF	TGCGCCAGCAGTCCAGGGGGGTCCTACAATGAGCAGTTCTTC
TRBV27	-	TRBD2	TRBJ2-3	CASSSLGGLSTDTQYF	TGTGCCAGCAGTTCACTGGGAGGGCTTAGCACAGATACGCAGTATTTT
TRBV7-9	-	-	TRBJ2-7	CASRNAAGYEQYF	TGTGCCAGCAGAAACGCCGCTGGGTACGAGCAGTACTTC
TRBV7-6	-	-	TRBJ1-1	CASSLGRGSENTEAFF	TGTGCCAGCAGCTTAGGCCGGGGATCAGAGAACACTGAAGCTTTCTTT
TRBV7-9	-	-	TRBJ1-2	CASSDPLSDGYTF	TGTGCCAGCAGCGATCCTCTCAGCGATGGCTACACCTTC
TRBV1	-	-	TRBJ2-7	CTSSQDWDRGPYEQYF	TGCACCAGCAGCCAAGATTGGGACAGGGGGCCCTACGAGCAGTACTTC
TRBV5-1	-	-	TRBJ2-1	CASSPGTEQFF	TGCGCCAGCAGCCCCGGGACGGAGCAGTTCTTC
TRBV30	-	-	TRBJ2-6	CAWSVGESFISGANVLTF	TGTGCCTGGAGTGTAGGTGAGAGTTTCATCTCTGGGGCCAACGTCCTGACTTTC
TRBV5-5	-	TRBD1	TRBJ2-7	CASSLADRAPDEQYF	TGTGCCAGCAGCTTGGCCGACAGGGCACCTGACGAGCAGTACTTC
TRBV11-2	-	-	TRBJ2-3	CASSLDPGDTQYF	TGTGCCAGCAGCTTAGATCCGGGAGATACGCAGTATTTT
TRBV5-1	-	-	TRBJ1-5	CASSLGVYSNQPQHF	TGCGCCAGCAGCTTGGGGGTATATAGCAATCAGCCCCAGCATTTT
TRBV4-1	-	-	TRBJ2-7	CASSQATGPSDEQYF	TGCGCCAGCAGCCAAGCTACCGGGCCTAGCGACGAGCAGTACTTC
TRBV4-3	-	TRBD1	TRBJ2-2	CASSQARDRAPGGELFF	TGCGCCAGCAGCCAAGCCCGGGACAGGGCCCCCGGAGGGGAGCTGTTTTTT
TRBV5-5	-	TRBD2	TRBJ2-7	CASRLSAGAEQYF	TGTGCCAGCAGGCTCTCAGCGGGAGCCGAGCAGTACTTC
TRBV5-1	-	-	TRBJ2-5	CASSLTQGYQETQYF	TGCGCCAGCAGCTTAACCCAGGGGTACCAAGAGACCCAGTACTTC
TRBV27	once	-	TRBJ2-1	CASRSGTASYNEQFF	TGTGCCAGCAGGTCGGGGACGGCCTCCTACAATGAGCAGTTCTTC
TRBV12-5	-	-	TRBJ1-2	CASGTGPRSGYTF	TGTGCTAGTGGCACAGGCCCGCGGTCCGGCTACACCTTC
TRBV27	-	-	TRBJ1-5	CASSLSGFNQPQHF	TGTGCCAGCAGTTTATCTGGGTTCAATCAGCCCCAGCATTTT
TRBV28	-	TRBD1	TRBJ1-5	CASRKAWGQGPNQPQHF	TGTGCCAGCAGGAAAGCGTGGGGACAGGGCCCTAATCAGCCCCAGCATTTT
TRBV5-8	-	-	TRBJ2-7	CASSSVDMDKQYEQYF	TGTGCCAGCAGCTCCGTAGACATGGACAAACAATACGAGCAGTACTTC
TRBV27	-	-	TRBJ2-3	CASSKTSTDTQYF	TGTGCCAGCAGTAAGACGAGCACAGATACGCAGTATTTT
TRBV7-9	-	TRBD2	TRBJ2-2	CASSPRLAGGPGELFF	TGTGCCAGCAGCCCCCGACTAGCGGGAGGCCCCGGGGAGCTGTTTTTT
TRBV19	-	-	TRBJ1-4	CASSIGSLLRVEKLFF	TGTGCCAGTAGTATAGGCTCACTGTTAAGAGTCGAAAAACTGTTTTTT
TRBV11-2	-	TRBD1	TRBJ1-1	CASSFGAGQLTEAFF	TGTGCCAGCAGCTTCGGTGCGGGACAGCTCACTGAAGCTTTCTTT
TRBV7-2	-	TRBD1	TRBJ2-2	CASSQLGTESNTGELFF	TGTGCCAGCAGCCAACTCGGGACAGAGTCGAACACCGGGGAGCTGTTTTTT
TRBV27	-	TRBD2	TRBJ2-1	CASGGLANEQFF	TGTGCCAGCGGCGGACTAGCGAATGAGCAGTTCTTC
TRBV28	-	-	TRBJ2-7	CASSTTSIPGLSSYEQYF	TGTGCCAGCAGTACAACCTCGATACCGGGATTAAGCTCCTACGAGCAGTACTTC
TRBV28	-	TRBD2	TRBJ2-7	CASSLRSGRASYEQYF	TGTGCCAGCAGTTTAAGGTCCGGGAGGGCCTCCTACGAGCAGTACTTC
TRBV5-4	-	TRBD2	TRBJ2-1	CASSLGGLASYNEQFF	TGTGCCAGCAGCTTGGGGGGACTAGCGTCCTACAATGAGCAGTTCTTC
TRBV9	-	TRBD1	TRBJ2-3	CASSEGALVGDTQYF	TGTGCCAGCAGCGAGGGGGCGTTGGTGGGAGATACGCAGTATTTT
TRBV7-9	-	-	TRBJ2-7	CASSPSAAPYEQYF	TGTGCCAGCAGCCCCTCAGCGGCTCCCTACGAGCAGTACTTC
TRBV5-6	-	-	TRBJ1-4	CASSWGTPTNEKLFF	TGTGCCAGCAGCTGGGGCACCCCAACTAATGAAAAACTGTTTTTT
TRBV15	-	-	TRBJ1-2	CATSRDRHYGYTF	TGTGCCACCAGCAGAGATCGGCACTATGGCTACACCTTC
TRBV30	-	-	TRBJ2-2	CAWSGGTGELFF	TGTGCCTGGAGTGGGGGCACCGGGGAGCTGTTTTTT
TRBV7-8	-	-	TRBJ2-1	CASSFLTRSNEQFF	TGTGCCAGCAGCTTCCTTACTAGAAGCAATGAGCAGTTCTTC
TRBV7-2	-	-	TRBJ1-2	CASSSTQNYGYTF	TGTGCCAGCAGCTCAACACAGAACTATGGCTACACCTTC
TRBV6-5	-	-	TRBJ1-1	CASGLSTDPVAFF	TGTGCCAGCGGCCTATCGACAGACCCTGTAGCTTTCTTT
TRBV6-5	-	-	TRBJ2-5	CASSYGRETQYF	TGTGCCAGCAGTTACGGGAGGGAGACCCAGTACTTC
TRBV2	once	-	TRBJ2-7	CASSEMGNAYEQYF	TGTGCCAGCAGTGAAATGGGGAATGCCTACGAGCAGTACTTC